Sequencing of this T cell receptor (beta chain) was carried out in a study of T cell repertoires and HLA-DP antigens. With regard to this clone: Its antigen is undetermined.

The repertoire was sequenced with immunoSEQ multiplex PCR; TCRdb's copy has only in-frame clones and lacks some. The table has approximately 100,000 clones, 86% seen once. Notes on the study in general: Previously undetected clones averaged around 40% and 50% against the two alleles respectively.

The CDR3 is 15 amino acids. Looked up from germline, CDR1 is SGHVS and CDR2 is FQNEAQ. Trimming took 1 base from V and 8 from J, leaving 14 bases between them. This receptor was identified in a man aged 45-65 years in good health and CMV-seronegative. The sample consisted of CD4+ T cells from PBMCs. V gene TRBV7-8 combines with J gene TRBJ1-4; a possible D gene is TRBD1 (6 bases). CDR3 in DNA: TGTGCCAGCAGCTTAGGGACAGAGTCAAAAGAAAAACTGTTTTTT. This codes for CASSLGTESKEKLFF.